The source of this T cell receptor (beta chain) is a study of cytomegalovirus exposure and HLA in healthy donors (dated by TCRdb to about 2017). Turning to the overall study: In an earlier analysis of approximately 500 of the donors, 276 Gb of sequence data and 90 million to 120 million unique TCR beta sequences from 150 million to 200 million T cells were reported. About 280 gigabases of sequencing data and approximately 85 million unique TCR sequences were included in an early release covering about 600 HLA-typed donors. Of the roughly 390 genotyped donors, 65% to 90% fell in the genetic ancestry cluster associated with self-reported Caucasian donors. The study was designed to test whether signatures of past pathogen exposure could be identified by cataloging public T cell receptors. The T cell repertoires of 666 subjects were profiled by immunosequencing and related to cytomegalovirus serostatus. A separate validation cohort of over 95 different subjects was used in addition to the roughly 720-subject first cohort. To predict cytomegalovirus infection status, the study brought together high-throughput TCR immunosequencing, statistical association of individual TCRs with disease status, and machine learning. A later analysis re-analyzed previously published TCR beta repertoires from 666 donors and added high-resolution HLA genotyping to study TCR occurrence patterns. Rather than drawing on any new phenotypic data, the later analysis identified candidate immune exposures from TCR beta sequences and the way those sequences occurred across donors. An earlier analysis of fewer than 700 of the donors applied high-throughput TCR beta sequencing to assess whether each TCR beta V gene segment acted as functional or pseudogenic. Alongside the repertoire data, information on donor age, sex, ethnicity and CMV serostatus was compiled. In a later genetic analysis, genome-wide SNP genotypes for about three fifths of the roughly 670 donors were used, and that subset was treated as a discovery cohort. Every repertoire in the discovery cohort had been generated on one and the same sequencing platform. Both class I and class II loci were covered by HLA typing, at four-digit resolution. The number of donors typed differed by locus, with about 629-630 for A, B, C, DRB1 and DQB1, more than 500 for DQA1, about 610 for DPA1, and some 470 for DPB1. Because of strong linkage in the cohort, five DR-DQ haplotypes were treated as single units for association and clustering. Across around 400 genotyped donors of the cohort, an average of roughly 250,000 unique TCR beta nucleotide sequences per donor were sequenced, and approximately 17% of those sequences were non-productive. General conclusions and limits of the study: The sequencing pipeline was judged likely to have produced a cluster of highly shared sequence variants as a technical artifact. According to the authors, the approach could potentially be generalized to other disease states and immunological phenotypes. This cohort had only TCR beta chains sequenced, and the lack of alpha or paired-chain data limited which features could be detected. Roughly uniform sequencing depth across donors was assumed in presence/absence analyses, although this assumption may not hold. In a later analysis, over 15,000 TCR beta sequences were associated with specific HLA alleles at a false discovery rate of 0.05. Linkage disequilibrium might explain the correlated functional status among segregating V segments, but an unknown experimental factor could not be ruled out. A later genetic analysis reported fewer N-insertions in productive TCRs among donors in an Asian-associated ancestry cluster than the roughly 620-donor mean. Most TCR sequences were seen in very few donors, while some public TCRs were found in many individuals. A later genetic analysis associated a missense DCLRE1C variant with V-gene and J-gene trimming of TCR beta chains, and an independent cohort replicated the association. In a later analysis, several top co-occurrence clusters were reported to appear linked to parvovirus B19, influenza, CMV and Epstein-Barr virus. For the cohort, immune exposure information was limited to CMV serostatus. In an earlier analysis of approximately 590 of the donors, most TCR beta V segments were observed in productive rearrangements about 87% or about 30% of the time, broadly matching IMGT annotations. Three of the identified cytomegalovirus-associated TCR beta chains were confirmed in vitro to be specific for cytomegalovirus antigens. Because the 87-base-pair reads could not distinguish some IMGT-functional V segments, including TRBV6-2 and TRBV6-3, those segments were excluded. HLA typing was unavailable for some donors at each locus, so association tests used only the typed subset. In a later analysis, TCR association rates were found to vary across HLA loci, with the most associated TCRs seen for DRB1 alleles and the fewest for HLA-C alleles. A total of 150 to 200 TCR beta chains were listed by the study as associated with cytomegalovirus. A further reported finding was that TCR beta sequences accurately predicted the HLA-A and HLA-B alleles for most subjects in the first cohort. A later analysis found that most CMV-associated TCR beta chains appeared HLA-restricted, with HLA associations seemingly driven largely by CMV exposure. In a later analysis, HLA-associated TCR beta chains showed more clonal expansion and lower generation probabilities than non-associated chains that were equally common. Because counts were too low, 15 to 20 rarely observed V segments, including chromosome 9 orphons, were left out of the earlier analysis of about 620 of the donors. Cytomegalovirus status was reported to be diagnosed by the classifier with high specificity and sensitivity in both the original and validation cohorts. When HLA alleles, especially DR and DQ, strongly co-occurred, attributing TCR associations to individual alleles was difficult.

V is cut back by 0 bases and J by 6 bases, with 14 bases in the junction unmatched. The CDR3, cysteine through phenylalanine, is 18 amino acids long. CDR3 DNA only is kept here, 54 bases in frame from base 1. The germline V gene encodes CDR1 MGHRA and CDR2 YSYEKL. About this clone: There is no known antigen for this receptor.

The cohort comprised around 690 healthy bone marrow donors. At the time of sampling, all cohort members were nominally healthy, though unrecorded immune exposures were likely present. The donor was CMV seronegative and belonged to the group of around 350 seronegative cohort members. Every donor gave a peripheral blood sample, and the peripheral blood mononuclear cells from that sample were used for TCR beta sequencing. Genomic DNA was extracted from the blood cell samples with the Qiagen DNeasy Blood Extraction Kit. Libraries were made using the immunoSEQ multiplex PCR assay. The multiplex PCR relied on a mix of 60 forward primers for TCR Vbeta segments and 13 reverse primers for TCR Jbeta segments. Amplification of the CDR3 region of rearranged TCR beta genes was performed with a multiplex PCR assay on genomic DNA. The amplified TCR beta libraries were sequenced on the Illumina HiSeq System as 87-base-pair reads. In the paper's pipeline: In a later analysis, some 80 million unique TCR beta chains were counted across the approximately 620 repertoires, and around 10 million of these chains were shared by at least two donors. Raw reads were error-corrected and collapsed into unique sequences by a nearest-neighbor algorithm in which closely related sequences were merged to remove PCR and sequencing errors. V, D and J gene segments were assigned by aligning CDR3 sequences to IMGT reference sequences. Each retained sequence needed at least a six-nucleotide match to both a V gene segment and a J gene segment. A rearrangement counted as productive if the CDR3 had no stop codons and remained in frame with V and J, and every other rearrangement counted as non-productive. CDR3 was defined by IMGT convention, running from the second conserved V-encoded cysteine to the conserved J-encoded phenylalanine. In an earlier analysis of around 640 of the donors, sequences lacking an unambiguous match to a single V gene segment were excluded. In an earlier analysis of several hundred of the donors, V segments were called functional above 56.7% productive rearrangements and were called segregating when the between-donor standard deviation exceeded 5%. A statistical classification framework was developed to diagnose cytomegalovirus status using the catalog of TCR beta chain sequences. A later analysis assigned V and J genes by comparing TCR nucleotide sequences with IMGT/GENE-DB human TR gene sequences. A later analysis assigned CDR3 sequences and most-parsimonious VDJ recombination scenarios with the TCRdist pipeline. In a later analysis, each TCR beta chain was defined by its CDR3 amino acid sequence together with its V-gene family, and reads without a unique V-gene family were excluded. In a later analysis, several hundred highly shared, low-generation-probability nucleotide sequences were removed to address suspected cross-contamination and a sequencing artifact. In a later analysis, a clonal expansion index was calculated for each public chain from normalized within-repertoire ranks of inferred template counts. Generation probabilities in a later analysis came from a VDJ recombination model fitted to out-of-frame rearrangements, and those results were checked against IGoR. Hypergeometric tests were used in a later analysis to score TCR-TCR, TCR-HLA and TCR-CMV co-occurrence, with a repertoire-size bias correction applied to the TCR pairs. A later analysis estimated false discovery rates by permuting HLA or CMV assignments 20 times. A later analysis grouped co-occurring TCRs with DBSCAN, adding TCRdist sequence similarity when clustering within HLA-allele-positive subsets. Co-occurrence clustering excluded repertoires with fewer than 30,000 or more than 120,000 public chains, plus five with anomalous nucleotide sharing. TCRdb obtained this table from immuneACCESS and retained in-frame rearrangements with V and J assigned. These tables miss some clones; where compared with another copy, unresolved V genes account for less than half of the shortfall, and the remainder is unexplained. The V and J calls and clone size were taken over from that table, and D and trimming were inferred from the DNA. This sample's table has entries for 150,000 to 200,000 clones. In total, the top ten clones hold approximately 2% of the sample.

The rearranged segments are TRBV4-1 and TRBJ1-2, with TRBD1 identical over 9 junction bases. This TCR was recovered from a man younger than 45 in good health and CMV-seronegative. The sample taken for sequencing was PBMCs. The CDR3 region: CASSQDRGPGQGSDGYTF. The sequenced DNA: TGCGCCAGCAGCCAAGATAGGGGCCCGGGACAGGGAAGCGATGGCTACACCTTC.